Only one count was recorded for the clone carrying this T cell receptor beta chain. This sample was included in a study of blood T cell repertoires in COVID-19. Clones were read by immunoSEQ multiplex PCR, and TCRdb kept only the in-frame ones, dropping some. The table shows 140,000 to 150,000 clones, with more than 75% occurring only once. With V trimmed by 10 bases and J by 0 bases, 16 bases remained unmatched. This CDR3 comprises 17 residues. Germline assignment: CDR1 LGHDT and CDR2 YNNKEL (reference sequence). The sample comprised PBMCs or T cells enriched from blood (not recorded which). The receptor comes from a woman aged 30 to 39 with acute COVID-19. The V and J genes are TRBV3-1 (or the pseudogene TRBV3-2) and TRBJ2-3; 7 bases are a match to TRBD2. DNA for the CDR3: TGTGCCAAAGACCCGAGTGCGGGGGTGACTAGCACAGATACGCAGTATTTT. It codes for CAKDPSAGVTSTDTQYF.